This is a list of T cell receptor beta chains from one sample in a study of blood T cell repertoires in COVID-19. Only in-frame clones appear in the TCRdb table, and some are missing; sequencing was by immunoSEQ multiplex PCR. The sample carries some 120,000 clones, around 82% recorded once. The sample taken for sequencing was peripheral blood. Receptors were obtained from a human donor in a cohort sampled during active COVID-19. The CDR3 runs from the conserved cysteine through the conserved F or W. Fields, in order: J gene, clone size, V gene, D gene, CDR3 protein, CDR3 DNA. A D gene is named only where the DNA matches it firmly. Clone sizes are given selectively: once, few, many, or a class where the clone is expanded.

TRBJ2-1 . TRBV5-1 TRBD2 CASSFQSGGAGDEQFF TGCGCCAGCAGCTTCCAGAGCGGGGGGGCCGGGGATGAGCAGTTCTTC
TRBJ2-5 . TRBV27 TRBD2 CASSAPASGSETQYF TGTGCCAGCAGTGCGCCTGCTAGCGGCTCTGAGACCCAGTACTTC
TRBJ1-4 . TRBV5-1 . CASSFSGAETNEKLFF TGCGCCAGCAGCTTCTCTGGGGCGGAAACTAATGAAAAACTGTTTTTT
TRBJ2-4 . TRBV25-1 . CASSEYITALAKNIQYF TGTGCCAGCAGTGAATATATAACTGCACTAGCCAAAAACATTCAGTACTTC
TRBJ1-1 . TRBV7-2 . CASSPTVQPNTEAFF TGTGCCAGCAGCCCTACGGTACAGCCGAACACTGAAGCTTTCTTT
TRBJ2-5 once TRBV5-1 TRBD2 CASSLFLAGAQETQYF TGCGCCAGCAGCTTGTTTCTAGCGGGGGCCCAAGAGACCCAGTACTTC
TRBJ1-1 . TRBV6-6 TRBD1 CASSRTGNTEAFF TGTGCCAGCAGTAGGACAGGGAACACTGAAGCTTTCTTT
TRBJ1-1 . TRBV6-5 . CASRGLMNTEAFF TGTGCCAGTCGGGGACTGATGAACACTGAAGCTTTCTTT
TRBJ2-3 . TRBV3-1/TRBV3-2 TRBD2 CAGPSGHDTDTQYF TGTGCCGGCCCTAGCGGACACGACACAGATACGCAGTATTTT
TRBJ2-1 . TRBV6-5 TRBD1 CASSYTGQPYNEQFF TGTGCCAGCAGTTACACGGGACAGCCGTACAATGAGCAGTTCTTC
TRBJ1-6 . TRBV19 . CASCTEGLGNSPLHF TGTGCCAGTTGTACCGAGGGTCTAGGTAATTCACCCCTCCACTTT
TRBJ2-7 . TRBV28 TRBD1 CASSPDRVEQYF TGTGCCAGCAGTCCAGACAGGGTCGAGCAGTACTTC
TRBJ2-2 . TRBV4-3 TRBD2 CASSPTGAGGSGELFF TGCGCCAGCAGCCCGACGGGGGCGGGGGGCTCCGGGGAGCTGTTTTTT
TRBJ2-3 . TRBV10-3 TRBD2 CAISTSADTQYF TGTGCCATCAGTACTAGCGCAGATACGCAGTATTTT
TRBJ1-5 few TRBV2 . CASSYGGRDQPQHF TGTGCCAGCAGTTACGGGGGACGGGATCAGCCCCAGCATTTT
TRBJ1-5 . TRBV2 TRBD1 CASRGQGGNNQPQHF TGTGCCAGCAGGGGACAGGGTGGGAACAATCAGCCCCAGCATTTT
TRBJ1-6 . TRBV4-3 . CASSQVFNSPLHF TGCGCCAGCAGCCAAGTCTTTAATTCACCCCTCCACTTT
TRBJ1-2 . TRBV13 . CASSLAGRGYGYTF TGTGCCAGCAGCTTAGCTGGGAGAGGCTATGGCTACACCTTC
TRBJ2-4 . TRBV7-9 . CASSLDGFQNIQYF TGTGCCAGCAGCTTAGACGGGTTCCAAAACATTCAGTACTTC
TRBJ2-2 . TRBV10-1 TRBD1 CASSPAGQENTGELFF TGCGCCAGCAGCCCCGCGGGACAGGAAAACACCGGGGAGCTGTTTTTT
TRBJ2-1 . TRBV29-1 TRBD1 CSVLGQGAMDEQFF TGCAGCGTTTTGGGACAGGGGGCGATGGATGAGCAGTTCTTC
TRBJ2-1 . TRBV2 . CASSLTGRNSYNEQFF TGTGCCAGCAGCCTGACAGGGAGGAACTCCTACAATGAGCAGTTCTTC
TRBJ2-1 . TRBV3-1/TRBV3-2 TRBD2 CASSQFATRNQAGGPSQFF TGTGCCAGCAGCCAATTTGCTACCAGGAACCAAGCGGGGGGGCCCTCGCAGTTCTTC
TRBJ2-3 . TRBV10-1 TRBD2 CASSGKRGVFTDTQYF TGCGCCAGCAGTGGGAAGCGGGGGGTCTTCACAGATACGCAGTATTTT
TRBJ2-1 . TRBV11-3 . CASSLSGTINNEQFF TGTGCCAGCAGTCTTTCCGGGACAATTAACAATGAGCAGTTCTTC
TRBJ2-7 . TRBV18 TRBD1 CASSPPGQSPYEQYF TGTGCCAGCTCACCCCCGGGACAGAGCCCCTACGAGCAGTACTTC
TRBJ2-1 . TRBV28 TRBD2 CASSSAGGIQFNEQFF TGTGCCAGCAGTTCCGCGGGGGGCATACAATTTAATGAGCAGTTCTTC
TRBJ2-3 once TRBV5-8 . CASSLFQGKTDTQYF TGTGCCAGCAGCTTGTTCCAGGGGAAAACAGATACGCAGTATTTT
TRBJ2-5 . TRBV7-8 TRBD2 CASRGAGGIFETQYF TGTGCCAGCCGAGGGGCGGGGGGGATTTTTGAGACCCAGTACTTC
TRBJ1-6 . TRBV5-1 . CASSLAVEGSPLHF TGCGCCAGCAGCTTGGCCGTAGAGGGATCACCCCTCCACTTT
TRBJ2-7 few TRBV10-3 TRBD2 CAIRETSGSYEQYF TGTGCCATCAGAGAGACTAGCGGGAGCTACGAGCAGTACTTC
TRBJ1-2 . TRBV6-2/TRBV6-3 TRBD1 CASSLPRTGSYGYTF TGTGCCAGCAGTCTCCCCCGGACAGGGTCCTATGGCTACACCTTC
TRBJ1-6 . TRBV5-4 TRBD1 CASSLPGTGRSPLHF TGTGCCAGCAGCCTGCCCGGGACAGGGAGATCACCCCTCCACTTT
TRBJ2-3 . TRBV6-5 . CASSSAGAGTDTQYF TGTGCCAGCAGTTCCGCGGGGGCCGGCACAGATACGCAGTATTTT
TRBJ2-5 . TRBV5-5 TRBD2 CASSLARAGGLGTQYF TGTGCCAGCAGCTTGGCCCGGGCGGGGGGCTTGGGGACCCAGTACTTC
TRBJ2-7 . TRBV29-1 TRBD1 CSVGGGTGVTYEQYF TGCAGCGTTGGAGGGGGGACAGGGGTCACCTACGAGCAGTACTTC
TRBJ2-7 . TRBV10-3 . CAISQGGPGDNEQYF TGTGCCATCAGTCAAGGGGGACCGGGTGACAACGAGCAGTACTTC
TRBJ1-1 . TRBV19 . CASSKQGRTEAFF TGTGCCAGTAGTAAACAGGGACGCACTGAAGCTTTCTTT
TRBJ1-2 once TRBV21-1 . CASRPSGGNYGYTF TGTGCCAGCAGGCCCAGCGGAGGCAACTATGGCTACACCTTC
TRBJ2-2 . TRBV18 . CASSPLIQRGGNTGELFF TGTGCCAGCTCACCACTCATCCAGAGAGGGGGGAACACCGGGGAGCTGTTTTTT
TRBJ1-2 . TRBV4-1 . CASSQHRDTPPYGYTF TGCGCCAGCAGCCAGCACAGGGACACCCCACCCTATGGCTACACCTTC
TRBJ2-1 . TRBV6-5 . CASSYGRTRVGNEQFF TGTGCCAGCAGTTACGGTCGGACAAGGGTAGGCAATGAGCAGTTCTTC
TRBJ1-4 . TRBV10-2 TRBD1 CASSRTVTRTGGGSEKLFF TGCGCCAGCAGCCGTACGGTTACAAGAACAGGGGGAGGTAGTGAAAAACTGTTTTTT
TRBJ2-3 once TRBV11-1 TRBD2 CASSFGLAGDTQYF TGTGCCAGCAGCTTCGGACTAGCGGGGGATACGCAGTATTTT
TRBJ1-2 . TRBV9 . CASSVEEGGGYTF TGTGCCAGCAGCGTAGAGGAAGGCGGGGGCTACACCTTC
TRBJ2-4 once TRBV18 TRBD1 CASSPRGLAKNIQYF TGTGCCAGCTCACCAAGGGGGCTAGCCAAAAACATTCAGTACTTC
TRBJ1-2 few TRBV19 TRBD1 CASSTFTTGGDGYTF TGTGCCAGTAGTACCTTCACGACAGGGGGCGATGGCTACACCTTC
TRBJ2-3 . TRBV20-1 TRBD2 CGSGEADTQYF TGCGGTAGCGGGGAGGCAGATACGCAGTATTTT
TRBJ1-1 . TRBV5-1 . CASSPMGGDTEAFF TGCGCCAGCAGCCCAATGGGGGGGGACACTGAAGCTTTCTTT
TRBJ1-3 . TRBV6-5 . CASSSDTYSGNTIYF TGTGCCAGCAGTTCTGACACGTACTCTGGAAACACCATATATTTT
TRBJ1-4 . TRBV19 . CASSIQTSNEKLFF TGTGCCAGTAGTATCCAGACAAGTAATGAAAAACTGTTTTTT
TRBJ2-7 . TRBV7-6 TRBD2 CASSLEPPPASGGSYEQYF TGTGCCAGCAGCTTAGAACCCCCTCCCGCTAGCGGGGGGTCCTACGAGCAGTACTTC
TRBJ2-1 medium-sized TRBV4-1 TRBD2 CASSPVVQRGGSYNEQFF TGCGCCAGCAGCCCAGTAGTACAGCGGGGGGGCTCCTACAATGAGCAGTTCTTC
TRBJ1-4 . TRBV2 TRBD1 CASRRQGARSRTTNEKLFF TGTGCCAGCAGGCGACAGGGGGCGCGTTCCAGAACAACTAATGAAAAACTGTTTTTT